This TCR beta chain stems from a study of cytomegalovirus exposure and HLA in healthy donors. While the first cohort had about 610 subjects, the donors belonged to the separate validation cohort of over a hundred subjects. The data were produced by immunoSEQ multiplex PCR, yet TCRdb's version contains in-frame clones alone and is incomplete. The table includes 78,000 or so clones, roughly 95% detected once. V lost 6 bases, J lost 9 bases, and 9 bases lay in between. This CDR3 has 11 residues. Germline CDR1 and CDR2: MNHEY and SVGAGI. Study results and limitations: Reportedly, cytomegalovirus status was diagnosed with high sensitivity and specificity. The study found most TCR sequences rare, yet found some public TCRs in many donors. Within the approximately 110 validation repertoires, first-cohort TCR clusters tended to co-occur, according to a later analysis.

Concerning this clone: Its antigen is undetermined.

This chain links TRBV6-5 with TRBJ2-1; no definite D call. The receptor's source is a man in his late teens or twenties in good health and CMV-seropositive. The specimen was PBMCs. The DNA for the CDR3 is TGTGCCAGCAGGGGTCCGGGTGAGCAGTTCTTC. Protein sequence: CASRGPGEQFF.